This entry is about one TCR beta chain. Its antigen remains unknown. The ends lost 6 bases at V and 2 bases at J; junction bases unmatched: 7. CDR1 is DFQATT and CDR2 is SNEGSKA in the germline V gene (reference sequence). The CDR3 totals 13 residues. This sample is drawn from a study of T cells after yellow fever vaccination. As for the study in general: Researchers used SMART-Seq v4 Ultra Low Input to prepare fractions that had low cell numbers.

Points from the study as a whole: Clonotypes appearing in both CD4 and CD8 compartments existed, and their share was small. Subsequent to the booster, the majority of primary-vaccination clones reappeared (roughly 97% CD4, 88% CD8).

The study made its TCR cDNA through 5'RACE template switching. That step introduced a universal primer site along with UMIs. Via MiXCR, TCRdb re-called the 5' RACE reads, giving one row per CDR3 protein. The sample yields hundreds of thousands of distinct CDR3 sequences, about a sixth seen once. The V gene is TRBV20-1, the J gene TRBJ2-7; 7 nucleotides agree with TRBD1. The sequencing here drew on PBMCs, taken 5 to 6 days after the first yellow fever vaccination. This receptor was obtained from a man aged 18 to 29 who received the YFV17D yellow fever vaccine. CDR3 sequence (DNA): TGCAGTGCAGGGGGCCCAAAGGCCTACGAGCAGTACTTC. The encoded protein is CSAGGPKAYEQYF.